The 27 T cell receptor beta chains reported below all come from one sample, sequenced in a study of cytomegalovirus exposure and HLA in healthy donors. With 60 Vbeta and 13 Jbeta primers, the PCR was carried out. Profiled with immunoSEQ multiplex PCR; TCRdb holds only in-frame clones, not every one. The data contain approximately 150,000 clones, over 70% of them singletons. The sequencing sample was made of PBMCs. The receptors come from a man younger than 35 in good health and CMV-seropositive.

This clone showed up just a few times. The V and J genes are TRBV19 and TRBJ2-5; 13 bases are shared with TRBD2. The germline CDR1 and CDR2 sequences are LNHDA and SQIVND (reference sequence). The CDR3 consists of 15 residues. After removal of 5 bases from V and 2 bases from J, the junction contained 2 bases not matched to a gene. CDR3 DNA sequence: TGTGCCAGTAGTCTGGGACTAGCGGGGCAAGAGACCCAGTACTTC. Translating gives CASSLGLAGQETQYF.

The rearrangement joins TRBV4-3 to TRBJ2-7; 9 bases are shared with TRBD1. This CDR3 contains 14 residues. The V gene's germline CDR1 is LGHNA and CDR2 YSLEER. V lost 2 bases and J lost 4; bases outside the gene matches: 3. The CDR3 spells CASSQNRGRYEQYF. CDR3 nucleotides: TGCGCCAGCAGCCAAAACAGGGGGCGGTACGAGCAGTACTTC.

The sample holds a few counts of this clone. V and J are TRBV5-6 and TRBJ2-5; no firm D call. The germline V and J ends were trimmed by 2 bases and 5 bases, with 10 bases remaining between them. Germline CDR1 SGHDT, CDR2 YYEEEE. The CDR3 runs to 13 residues. CDR3 in DNA: TGTGCCAGCAGCTTTGAACCCCAGGAGACCCAGTACTTC. Translation gives CASSFEPQETQYF.

The genes are TRBV19 and TRBJ1-1; possibly TRBD1 for D (5 bases). Looked up from germline, CDR1 is LNHDA and CDR2 is SQIVND (reference sequence). The germline V and J ends were trimmed by 2 bases and 0 bases, with 10 bases remaining between them. This CDR3 is built from 15 residues. CDR3 sequence: CASSISSRVNTEAFF. For the CDR3, the DNA is TGTGCCAGTAGTATATCGTCCAGGGTGAACACTGAAGCTTTCTTT.

This clone was seen only a few times. The rearrangement links TRBV25-1 to TRBJ2-1; no firm D call. V dropped 9 bases and J dropped 5 bases, with 23 bases sitting between them. In germline, CDR1 is MGHDK, CDR2 SYGVNS. There are 16 residues in the CDR3. The CDR3 loop is CARVDSPSTENNEQFF. The CDR3 coding sequence is TGTGCCAGGGTGGATTCGCCCTCAACAGAAAACAATGAGCAGTTCTTC.

The chain employs TRBV18 and TRBJ1-1; the match to TRBD1 covers 7 bases. The junction had 4 bases not matched to a gene; V was cut back by 5 bases and J by 7 bases. In germline, CDR1 is KGHSH, CDR2 LQKENI. The CDR3 totals 12 residues. The CDR3 spells CASSSDRDEAFF. The CDR3 DNA reads TGTGCCAGCTCATCAGACAGGGATGAAGCTTTCTTT.

The gene calls are TRBV9 and TRBJ1-1; D perhaps matches TRBD1 (6 bases). The CDR3 length is 13 residues. CDR1 is SGDLS and CDR2 is YYNGEE in the germline V gene. The V end was cut by 7 bases, the J end by 11 bases, with 21 bases between. DNA for the CDR3: TGTGCCAGCGGCGGAGCGGGGGGGCAGGCGGCTTTCTTT. Translating gives CASGGAGGQAAFF.

J is TRBJ1-2 and V is TRBV29-1; 10 bases line up with TRBD1. V trimming: 7 bases; J trimming: 7 bases; junction bases outside the gene matches: 6. Germline V CDR1 and CDR2: SQVTM, ANQGSEA. The CDR3 has 12 residues. CDR3: CSGSRTGGGYTF. The CDR3 region has the DNA TGCAGCGGCTCCCGGACAGGGGGTGGCTACACCTTC.

This chain joins TRBV15 and TRBJ2-3, with 7 bases fitting TRBD1. V shed 5 bases and J 0 bases; nucleotides not matched to a gene: 8. The CDR3 loop spans 16 amino acids. Looked up from germline, CDR1 is LNHNV and CDR2 is YYDKDF (reference sequence). CDR3 coding DNA: TGTGCCACCAGCTTGGGGACAGCGATTAGCACAGATACGCAGTATTTT. Translation gives CATSLGTAISTDTQYF.

The sample holds one count of this clone. This chain connects TRBV27 to TRBJ1-2; 9 bases line up with TRBD1. The ends lost 3 bases at V and 4 bases at J; junction bases unmatched: 6. The CDR3 contains 15 residues. CDR1 MNHEY and CDR2 SMNVEV come from the germline V gene (reference sequence). For the CDR3, the DNA is TGTGCCAGCAGTTTGGACAGGGGATCAAGCTATGGCTACACCTTC. It specifies CASSLDRGSSYGYTF.

The rearrangement uses TRBV9 and TRBJ1-1; D perhaps matches TRBD1 (6 bases). Germline loops: CDR1 SGDLS, CDR2 YYNGEE. There are 14 residues in the CDR3. Trimming took 6 bases from V and 0 from J, leaving 12 bases between them. The CDR3 DNA reads TGTGCCAGCAACCCAGGGGATATGAACACTGAAGCTTTCTTT. Its protein product is CASNPGDMNTEAFF. Looking up the rest from reference TRBV9 and TRBJ1-1 gives the full variable domain: DSGVTQTPKHLITATGQRVTLRCSPRSGDLSVYWYQQSLDQGLQFLIQYYNGEERAKGNILERFSAQQFPDLHSELNLSSLELGDSALYFCASNPGDMNTEAFFGQGTRLTVV.

The chain has TRBV11-2 and TRBJ2-6; possibly TRBD1 for D (6 bases). Germline CDR1 and CDR2: SGHAT and FQNNGV. V was shortened by 2 bases and J by 4 bases, with 15 bases between the two germline ends. This CDR3 is built from 17 residues. CDR3 protein: CASSLSFRGSGANVLTF. The DNA of the CDR3 is TGTGCCAGCAGCTTATCGTTCAGGGGATCAGGGGCCAACGTCCTGACTTTC. The variable domain in full, with the rest retrieved from reference TRBV11-2 and TRBJ2-6, is EAGVAQSPRYKIIEKRQSVAFWCNPISGHATLYWYQQILGQGPKLLIQFQNNGVVDDSQLPKDRFSAERLKGVDSTLKIQPAKLEDSAVYLCASSLSFRGSGANVLTFGAGSRLTVL.

J is TRBJ2-7 and V is TRBV2; D is unclear. The V gene's germline CDR1 is SNHLY and CDR2 FYNNEI. The CDR3 spans 12 residues. Between the trimmed V and J ends, which lost 4 bases and 5 bases, there was a span of 9 bases. The CDR3 spells CASSALGDEQYF. The CDR3 bases are TGTGCCAGCAGTGCTCTAGGTGACGAGCAGTACTTC. Drawing the rest from reference TRBV2 and TRBJ2-7, the complete variable domain is EPEVTQTPSHQVTQMGQEVILRCVPISNHLYFYWYRQILGQKVEFLVSFYNNEISEKSEIFDDQFSVERPDGSNFTLKIRSTKLEDSAMYFCASSALGDEQYFGPGTRLTVT.

V gene TRBV30 combines with J gene TRBJ1-5, with a tentative D call TRBD1 (5 bases). The germline V gene encodes CDR1 GTSNPN and CDR2 SVGIG (reference sequence). The CDR3 has 16 residues. The ends were cut back, 2 bases at V and 5 bases at J, with 19 bases in the middle. CDR3 sequence reads: CAWSRQGLREDQPQHF. For the CDR3, the DNA is TGTGCCTGGAGTAGGCAGGGTCTCAGGGAGGATCAGCCCCAGCATTTT.

This sequence joins TRBV7-8 and TRBJ2-1; D not certain. The CDR3 consists of 12 residues. Germline-derived CDR1 and CDR2 are SGHVS and FQNEAQ. Trimming took off 5 bases at V and 8 bases at J, with 10 bases between the two ends. In DNA, the CDR3 is TGTGCCAGCAGCATGACTCGCGATGAGCAGTTCTTC. Translated: CASSMTRDEQFF.

Worth noting for this clone: An end of the junction does not agree with germline; a read error may underlie this. The chain employs TRBV29-1 and TRBJ1-2; 8 bases match TRBD1. Germline lookup yields CDR1 SQVTM and CDR2 ANQGSEA. This CDR3 has 10 amino acids. CDR3 residues: CSVDGTGASF. CDR3 coding DNA: TGCAGCGTTGATGGGACAGGAGCCAGCTTC.

This chain's CDR3 is CASSLEGRNLYEQYF. CDR3 nucleotides: TGTGCCAGCAGCTTGGAGGGGAGGAACCTGTACGAGCAGTACTTC. This chain joins TRBV5-5 and TRBJ2-5, with D possibly matching TRBD2 (6 bases). Matching the DNA end better, TRBJ2-7 makes the J call doubtful. This CDR3 contains 15 residues. Per germline, CDR1 SGHKS and CDR2 YYEKEE (reference sequence).

The genes are TRBV2 and TRBJ1-1; D is ambiguous. The germline CDR1 and CDR2 sequences are SNHLY and FYNNEI. With 6 bases removed from V and 1 base from J, the gap between germline ends came to 12 bases. CDR3 size: 14 residues. CDR3 sequence reads: CASREGWANTEAFF. CDR3 coding DNA: TGTGCCAGCAGAGAGGGATGGGCGAACACTGAAGCTTTCTTT.

The chain uses TRBV6-5 and TRBJ2-7; 7 nucleotides agree with TRBD1. V was pared by 0 bases and J by 9 bases, with 11 bases of the junction left unmatched. CDR3 length equals 15 residues. Germline CDR1 reads MNHEY; CDR2 reads SVGAGI. CDR3 DNA sequence: TGTGCCAGCAGTTACTCGGCCAGGGACAGCGATCTGCAGTACTTC. Its translation: CASSYSARDSDLQYF.

The CDR3, as DNA: TGTGCCAGCTCACCAGGGGCCAAGGGCTACAATGAGCAGTTCTTC. This translates into CASSPGAKGYNEQFF. The V gene is TRBV18, the J gene TRBJ2-1; a possible D gene is TRBD1 (5 bases). This CDR3 has 15 residues. The germline gives CDR1 KGHSH, CDR2 LQKENI. Trimming left V 2 bases short and J 3 bases short, with 11 bases between.

The rearrangement links TRBV19 to TRBJ1-3; D gene uncertain. Trimming took off 5 bases at V and 4 bases at J, with 6 bases between the two ends. The CDR3 consists of 12 residues. Germline CDR1 LNHDA, CDR2 SQIVND (reference sequence). Written as DNA, the CDR3 is TGTGCCAGTAGTTTCGAGGGAAACACCATATATTTT. Translated, it gives CASSFEGNTIYF.

This sequence joins TRBV30 and TRBJ1-5, with D unclear. There are 16 residues in the CDR3. Trimming pared 2 bases from V and 1 base from J, leaving 15 bases between. In germline, CDR1 is GTSNPN, CDR2 SVGIG (reference sequence). CDR3 DNA sequence: TGTGCCTGGAGTCCCCCCCGGTCTCTAAGCAATCAGCCCCAGCATTTT. Protein: CAWSPPRSLSNQPQHF.

The V and J genes are TRBV25-1 and TRBJ2-2; possible D gene TRBD2, 6 bases. Trimming took off 6 bases at V and 4 bases at J, with 9 bases between the two ends. This CDR3 is 13 amino acids long. The germline gives CDR1 MGHDK, CDR2 SYGVNS. The CDR3 region has the DNA TGTGCCAGCAGCCCCGGGGGCACCGGGGAGCTGTTTTTT. This sequence encodes CASSPGGTGELFF.

The chain recombines TRBV7-9 with TRBJ1-4; tentatively, D is TRBD1 (5 bases). V shed 6 bases and J shed 6 bases, with 14 bases lying between them. Per germline, CDR1 SEHNR and CDR2 FQNEAQ (reference sequence). CDR3 length equals 14 residues. This chain's CDR3 is CASSSRQRDEKLFF. The CDR3 DNA reads as TGTGCCAGCAGTTCCCGACAGAGAGATGAAAAACTGTTTTTT.

V usage is TRBV4-2 and J usage is TRBJ2-7; TRBD2 agrees at 13 bases. The CDR3 extends over 15 amino acids. V shed 3 bases, J shed 4 bases, and the junction held 3 bases outside the gene matches. CDR1 and CDR2 from the germline V gene are LGHNA and YNFKEQ. CDR3 DNA: TGTGCCAGCAGCCAGGGACTAGCGGGGAAATACGAGCAGTACTTC. This translates into CASSQGLAGKYEQYF.

This clone was seen a handful of times. CDR3 sequence: CASSVPTGEAFF. The CDR3 coding sequence is TGTGCCAGCAGTGTGCCGACAGGTGAAGCTTTCTTT. The chain couples TRBV7-8 to TRBJ1-1, with D possibly being TRBD1 (6 bases). V lost 6 bases to trimming and J lost 7 bases, with 12 bases between them. Germline V gene lookup returns CDR1 SGHVS and CDR2 FQNEAQ. The CDR3 totals 12 residues.

This clone came up once. The rearrangement uses TRBV2 and TRBJ1-3; tentative D call: TRBD1 (5 bases). From germline, CDR1 is SNHLY and CDR2 FYNNEI. Trimming stripped 6 bases from V and 1 base from J, with 13 bases between. There are 15 residues in the CDR3. CDR3 protein: CASRVIRGSGNTIYF. DNA of the CDR3: TGTGCCAGCAGAGTTATTAGGGGTTCTGGAAACACCATATATTTT.